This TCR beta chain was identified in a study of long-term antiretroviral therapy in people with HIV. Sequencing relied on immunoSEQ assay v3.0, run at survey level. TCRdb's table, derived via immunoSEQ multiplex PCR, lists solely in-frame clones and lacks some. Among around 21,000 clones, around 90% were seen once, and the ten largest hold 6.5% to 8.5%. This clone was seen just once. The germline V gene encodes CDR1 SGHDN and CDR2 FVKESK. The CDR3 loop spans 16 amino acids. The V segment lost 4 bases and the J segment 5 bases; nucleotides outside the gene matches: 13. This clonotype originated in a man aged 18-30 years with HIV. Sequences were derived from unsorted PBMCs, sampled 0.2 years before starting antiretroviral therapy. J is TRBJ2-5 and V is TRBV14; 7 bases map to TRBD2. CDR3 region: CASSRRREGRTETQYF. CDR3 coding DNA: TGTGCCAGCAGCCGACGTAGGGAGGGGCGGACGGAGACCCAGTACTTC.